These 3 T cell receptor beta chains were all obtained from the same sample, sequenced in a study of shared clonotypes between healthy human individuals. The naive CD8 population came from CD45RO-negative cells selected for CCR7, without terminally differentiated effector memory CD45RA+ cells. TCRdb keeps only in-frame clones here, not all; method: immunoSEQ multiplex PCR. This sample has 2 million to 2.5 million clones, with 85% to 95% found just once. Sequences were obtained from naive CD8+ T cells sorted from blood. The receptors come from a man aged 18 to 29 in good health.

Comment on this clone: This specimen includes other DNA sequences encoding the same CDR3. V is TRBV9 and J is TRBJ2-2; D call uncertain. Deletions cut 2 bases from V and 3 bases from J, with 5 bases between. This CDR3 contains 13 residues. CDR1 is SGDLS and CDR2 is YYNGEE in the germline V gene. The CDR3 nucleotides read TGTGCCAGCAGCGTTGGAGACACCGGGGAGCTGTTTTTT. Its translation is CASSVGDTGELFF.

The rearrangement uses TRBV5-6 and TRBJ2-1, with D possibly called TRBD1 or TRBD2 (5 bases each). Looked up from germline, CDR1 is SGHDT and CDR2 is YYEEEE. The CDR3 runs to 14 residues. The ends were cut back, 4 bases at V and 6 bases at J, with 14 bases in the middle. The CDR3 loop reads CASSPSRGPNEQFF. CDR3 sequence (DNA): TGTGCCAGCAGCCCGAGTCGGGGACCCAATGAGCAGTTCTTC.

As for this clone: This sample also contains other DNA sequences that code for the same CDR3. The V call is TRBV4-3, the J call TRBJ2-7; D gene uncertain. V was pared by 0 bases and J by 2 bases, with 8 bases between. The CDR3 spans 14 residues. CDR1 is LGHNA, CDR2 YSLEER, per germline. CDR3 sequence (DNA): TGCGCCAGCAGCCAAGATCGGGCAGCCTACGAGCAGTACTTC. It specifies CASSQDRAAYEQYF.